This T cell receptor beta chain is from a study of blood T cell repertoires in COVID-19. Turning to the study itself: Acute and convalescent COVID-19 samples came from the United States, Italy and Spain. Sources were T cells, B-cell-depleted T cells, or PBMCs; the material itself was cDNA or gDNA.

From germline, CDR1 is KGHSH and CDR2 LQKENI. This CDR3 contains 17 residues. V shed 2 bases and J 5 bases; nucleotides not matched to a gene: 10. Patients in Seattle were enrolled during active infection, then followed longitudinally. How the authors handled the data: By means of reference gene primer amplification, nucleated cell counts were estimated. The assay was immunoSEQ multiplex PCR, and TCRdb's table has in-frame clones only and misses some. That table gives V, J and clone size, and the DNA gave D and trimming. The sample has a few hundred thousand clones, about 90% seen once. The sample comprised peripheral blood. The TCR sequence derives from a woman in her sixties with COVID-19, enrolled during active disease. The rearrangement joins TRBV18 to TRBJ1-5; 9 nucleotides match TRBD1. CDR3 protein: CASSPGRRTGVDQPQHF. CDR3 DNA sequence: TGTGCCAGCTCACCAGGTCGACGGACAGGGGTGGATCAGCCCCAGCATTTT.